The 14 T cell receptor beta chains below all came from one sample that was sequenced in a study of blood T cell repertoires in COVID-19. The protocol was immunoSEQ multiplex PCR, while the TCRdb copy is restricted to in-frame clones and leaves out a portion. The data contain 300,000 to 400,000 clones, over 90% of them seen just once; the ten biggest clones take up about 4%. Sequenced material: PBMCs or T cells enriched from blood (not recorded which). These receptors all come from a woman aged 25 to 39 who had been exposed to COVID-19.

This clone was picked up a small number of times. This chain joins TRBV19 and TRBJ1-2; 8 bases agree with TRBD1. The V gene's germline CDR1 is LNHDA and CDR2 SQIVND (reference sequence). CDR3 length equals 16 residues. V gave up 3 bases and J gave up 8 bases; unmatched junction bases: 14. CDR3 in DNA: TGTGCCAGTAGTATTGAAGGGGGACAGGCCAACCGAGGCTACACCTTC. It encodes CASSIEGGQANRGYTF.

V and J are TRBV30 and TRBJ1-2; D possibly corresponds to TRBD1 (6 bases). Per germline, CDR1 GTSNPN and CDR2 SVGIG (reference sequence). V lost 5 bases to trimming and J lost 2 bases, with 12 bases between them. The CDR3 loop spans 13 amino acids. CDR3 coding DNA: TGTGCCTGGCGCACCACAGGGAACTATGGCTACACCTTC. It specifies CAWRTTGNYGYTF. Combining the CDR3 with reference TRBV30 and TRBJ1-2 gives the whole variable domain SQTIHQWPATLVQPVGSPLSLECTVEGTSNPNLYWYRQAAGRGLQLLFYSVGIGQISSEVPQNLSASRPQDRQFILSSKKLLLSDSGFYLCAWRTTGNYGYTFGSGTRLTVV.

The CDR3 nucleotides are TGTGCCAGCAGCTTGCTCGGGCAGGGGGCGGAAGACGAGCAGTACTTC. It yields the protein CASSLLGQGAEDEQYF. The chain links TRBV5-4 to TRBJ2-7, with 8 bases that match TRBD1. The CDR3 length is 16 residues. The V gene end was trimmed by 1 base and the J gene end by 5 bases; junction bases not matched to a gene: 11. Germline values: CDR1 SGHNT, CDR2 YYREEE (reference sequence).

This clone was counted a single time. V usage is TRBV4-1 and J usage is TRBJ2-2; TRBD1 is a possible D gene (5 bases). The V end was cut by 4 bases, the J end by 3 bases, with 15 bases between. The length of the CDR3 is 16 residues. Looked up from germline, CDR1 is MGHRA and CDR2 is YSYEKL. For the CDR3, the DNA is TGCGCCAGCAGCCCAGACAGTGGCATTGACACCGGGGAGCTGTTTTTT. Its translation: CASSPDSGIDTGELFF.

The V gene is TRBV29-1, the J gene TRBJ1-5; D perhaps matches TRBD1 (6 bases). Germline lookup yields CDR1 SQVTM and CDR2 ANQGSEA. The CDR3 has 11 residues. V lost 6 bases to trimming and J lost 8 bases, with 11 bases between them. CDR3 sequence: CSVGGDEPQHF. DNA for the CDR3: TGCAGCGTAGGGGGGGATGAGCCCCAGCATTTT.

The chain joins TRBV5-1 to TRBJ1-4, with 9 bases identical to TRBD1. With 4 bases clipped from V and 8 bases from J, the junction kept 9 bases outside the gene matches. From germline, CDR1 is SGHRS and CDR2 YFSETQ. The CDR3 has 15 residues. CDR3 sequence reads: CASSGTTGGGEKLFF. The CDR3 nucleotides read TGCGCCAGCAGCGGAACGACAGGGGGTGGGGAAAAACTGTTTTTT.

This clone was counted a single time. V and J are TRBV4-1 and TRBJ1-1; 9 nucleotides line up with TRBD1. Germline V gene sequence: CDR1 MGHRA, CDR2 YSYEKL. The CDR3 totals 16 residues. V shed 4 bases, J shed 3 bases, and the junction held 9 bases outside the gene matches. In DNA form, the CDR3 reads TGCGCCAGCAGCCGGGTAAGACAGGGGGGAGACACTGAAGCTTTCTTT. This translates into CASSRVRQGGDTEAFF.

This rearrangement joins TRBV24-1 to TRBJ2-2, with D unresolved. This CDR3 comprises 13 residues. Germline CDR1 is KGHDR and CDR2 is SFDVKD. The ends were cut back, 5 bases at V and 2 bases at J, with 5 bases in the middle. The CDR3 spells CATSGLNTGELFF. The CDR3 DNA is TGTGCCACCAGTGGTCTTAACACCGGGGAGCTGTTTTTT.

The chain carries TRBV6-5 and TRBJ1-1; 9 nucleotides match TRBD1. Germline values: CDR1 MNHEY, CDR2 SVGAGI. The CDR3 spans 15 residues. Germline trimming cut 1 base from V and 2 bases from J; bases unmatched to any gene: 2. In nucleotides, the CDR3 is TGTGCCAGCAGTTACTGGACAGGGGATAACACTGAAGCTTTCTTT. As protein: CASSYWTGDNTEAFF.

This clone was observed a handful of times. The chain joins TRBV11-1 to TRBJ1-2; no clear D gene. The CDR3 covers 13 residues. Trimming cost V 5 bases and J 4 bases, with 11 bases left between them. Germline CDR1 is SGHAT and CDR2 is FQDESV (reference sequence). CDR3 nucleotides: TGTGCCAGCAGCCTACGAGGGATCTATGGCTACACCTTC. Its translation: CASSLRGIYGYTF.

The rearrangement uses TRBV18 and TRBJ1-1; weak D call: TRBD1 (5 bases). Between the trimmed V and J ends, which lost 1 base and 2 bases, there was a span of 14 bases. In germline, CDR1 is KGHSH, CDR2 LQKENI. The CDR3 is 16 amino acids. This CDR3 reads CASSPLPAGYNTEAFF. CDR3 sequence (DNA): TGTGCCAGCTCACCACTTCCGGCAGGGTACAACACTGAAGCTTTCTTT.

V gene TRBV7-9 combines with J gene TRBJ2-7; 10 positions match TRBD2. Germline CDR1 SEHNR, CDR2 FQNEAQ (reference sequence). This CDR3 has 16 residues. V trimming: 0 bases; J trimming: 3 bases; junction bases outside the gene matches: 5. CDR3 DNA: TGTGCCAGCAGCTTAGCCCCTAGCGGGGGTAACTACGAGCAGTACTTC. Its protein product is CASSLAPSGGNYEQYF. The entire variable domain, with the rest obtained from reference TRBV7-9 and TRBJ2-7, is as follows: DTGVSQNPRHKITKRGQNVTFRCDPISEHNRLYWYRQTLGQGPEFLTYFQNEAQLEKSRLLSDRFSAERPKGSFSTLEIQRTEQGDSAMYLCASSLAPSGGNYEQYFGPGTRLTVT.

This rearrangement joins TRBV10-3 to TRBJ2-7; D possibly corresponds to TRBD1 (6 bases). CDR3 length equals 14 residues. Trimming shortened V by 3 bases and J by 3 bases, and 12 bases separated the two germline ends. Germline assignment: CDR1 ENHRY and CDR2 SYGVKD. The CDR3 protein is CAISEGGQHYEQYF. The CDR3 nucleotides are TGTGCCATCAGTGAAGGAGGACAGCACTACGAGCAGTACTTC.

About this clone itself: Other nucleotide sequences in the sample specify the same CDR3. The CDR3, as DNA: TGCGCCAGCAGCCCTAGCGGGGGTCGCTCCTACGAGCAGTACTTC. Protein: CASSPSGGRSYEQYF. The chain recombines TRBV5-1 with TRBJ2-7; TRBD2 agrees at 10 bases. V lost 4 bases to trimming and J lost 0 bases; unmatched junction nucleotides: 4. Germline V gene lookup returns CDR1 SGHRS and CDR2 YFSETQ. CDR3 length equals 15 residues.